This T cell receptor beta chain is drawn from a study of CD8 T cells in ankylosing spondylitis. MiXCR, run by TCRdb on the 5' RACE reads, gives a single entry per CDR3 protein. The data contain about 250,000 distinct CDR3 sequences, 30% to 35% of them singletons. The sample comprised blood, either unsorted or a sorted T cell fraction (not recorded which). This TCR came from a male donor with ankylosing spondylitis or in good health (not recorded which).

CDR3: CASSPGLAGNQETQYF. Here the CDR3 DNA reads TGTGCCAGCAGCCCCGGACTAGCGGGAAACCAAGAGACCCAGTACTTC. The chain links TRBV9 to TRBJ2-5, with 12 bases matching TRBD2. CDR1 and CDR2 (germline): SGDLS, YYNGEE. Germline trimming cut 4 bases from V and 0 bases from J; bases unmatched to any gene: 4. CDR3 length: 16 amino acids.